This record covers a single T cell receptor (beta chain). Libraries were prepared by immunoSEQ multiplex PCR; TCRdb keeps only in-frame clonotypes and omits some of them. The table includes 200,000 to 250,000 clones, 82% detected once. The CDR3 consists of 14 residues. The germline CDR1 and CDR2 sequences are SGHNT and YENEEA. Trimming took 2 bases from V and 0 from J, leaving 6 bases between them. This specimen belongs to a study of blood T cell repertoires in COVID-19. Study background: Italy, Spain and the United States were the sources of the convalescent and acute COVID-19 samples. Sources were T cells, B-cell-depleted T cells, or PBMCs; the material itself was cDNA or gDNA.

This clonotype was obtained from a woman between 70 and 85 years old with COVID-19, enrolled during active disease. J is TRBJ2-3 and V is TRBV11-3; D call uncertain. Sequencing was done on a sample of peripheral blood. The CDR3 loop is CASSLSRSTDTQYF. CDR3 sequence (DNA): TGTGCCAGCAGCTTATCGCGGAGCACAGATACGCAGTATTTT.